Below, one T cell receptor beta chain is given with its context. Its antigen remains unidentified. The germline V gene encodes CDR1 MNHEY and CDR2 SMNVEV (reference sequence). From the cysteine up to the phenylalanine, the CDR3 has a length of 14 residues. There is no recorded DNA. The record originates from a study of monozygotic twins with inflammatory bowel disease (dated by TCRdb to the late 2010s). Turning to the overall study: In total, 30 or so monozygotic twin pairs made up the full study: 19 Danish pairs, all IBD-discordant, plus nine German pairs, of which four were IBD-concordant and five were IBD-discordant. The search for disease-associated traits relied mainly on comparing IBD patients with their genetically identical healthy co-twins within discordant pairs. Each individual had, on average, about 151 000 unique TCRalpha sequences and 181 000 unique TCRbeta sequences available for analysis.

From each donor, an approximately 2.3 ml peripheral blood sample was collected into PAXgene tubes and kept at -80 degrees C. Total RNA was isolated from whole blood with the PAXgene blood miRNA kit on an automated QIAcube, without T cell sorting. Peripheral blood from monozygotic twin pairs who were concordant or discordant for inflammatory bowel disease underwent deep TCRalpha and TCRbeta repertoire profiling using unique molecular barcoding. Smoking habits were recorded for all twin pairs, with individuals classified as current, former or never smokers. The library came from 5' RACE. Preparation of each TCR library used about 4,000 ng of total RNA. For each sample, cDNA was synthesized in eight separate reactions using SMARTScribe reverse transcriptase. Unique molecular identifiers containing a 6-nucleotide sample barcode were introduced through template switching during cDNA synthesis. Amplification of TCRalpha and TCRbeta cDNA involved two nested PCRs of around 15 and 9 cycles, and each PCR was followed by bead purification. Before amplification, cDNA was treated with uracil DNA-glycosylase and purified using the QIAquick PCR purification kit. The second PCR added Illumina TruSeq-compatible adapters along with sample-specific barcodes. TapeStation and Qubit were used to check library quality and concentration, and 4 to 6 ng of each library went into the pool. The pooled libraries were sequenced with 2 x 100 bp reads and custom sequencing primers on an Illumina HiSeq2500 single-index Rapid Run. Turning to the authors' computational methods: PCR and sequencing errors were corrected by UMI-based consensus assembly using MiGEC version 1.2.6. V(D)J alignment, clonotype assembly and CDR3 extraction were performed with MiXCR version 2.1.1. To normalise gene usage, clonotype sharing and MAIT/NKT TCR abundance, the analysis used the top 1000, 10 000 and 20 000 clonotypes per sample. Diversity was computed as the inverse Simpson index with the vegan R package after downsampling to 27 000 UMIs. Paired Mann-Whitney U tests were applied to discordant twin pairs, with Benjamini-Hochberg correction for multiple testing. TCRdb reprocessed the reads and lists each CDR3 protein sequence as a single entry, with no DNA. TCRdb, rather than the study authors, made the V and J calls. The sample table records approximately 150,000 distinct CDR3 sequences. Around 6.8% of the sample is held by the ten biggest clonotypes.

Overall results and qualifications from the work: No single strong signal or clonotype linked to IBD turned up in the results, so the idea that one exists was not supported. Because patients were on differing immunosuppressive treatments, the repertoires may have picked up extra background noise and inter-individual variability. Distinction between different T cell subtypes could not be achieved in the analysis. Concordant and discordant twins showed no difference in repertoire similarity, possibly because of limited statistical power. IBD patients shared fewer clonotypes with other individuals than healthy twins did, most markedly in patients showing signs of disease activity. A decrease in TCRbeta repertoire diversity, as measured by inverse Simpson index, was observed in IBD patients compared with their healthy co-twins.

The specimen sequenced was blood. The chain is assembled from TRBV27 and TRBJ2-7; the D call of TRBD1 rests on TCRdb alone, since no DNA is present to check it. This TCR came from a human donor with ulcerative colitis or Crohn's disease, or a healthy co-twin of an affected twin (not recorded which). This receptor has the CDR3 CASSPPPGPHEQYF.